This T cell receptor (beta chain) was sequenced for a study of shared clonotypes between healthy human individuals. Generated by immunoSEQ multiplex PCR, the TCRdb table keeps only in-frame clones and is missing some. Found here are hundreds of thousands of clones, about 91% of them singletons; the top ten hold 24%. The CDR3 has 14 residues. From germline, CDR1 is SNHLY and CDR2 FYNNEI. The V gene end was trimmed by 4 bases and the J gene end by 1 base; junction bases not matched to a gene: 2. The naive CD8 fraction comprised CD45RO-negative cells positively selected for CCR7 and excluded terminally differentiated effector memory CD45RA+ cells.

The TCR originated in a man aged 25 to 40 in good health. Source material: naive CD8+ T cells sorted from blood. This chain connects TRBV2 to TRBJ2-7, with 9 bases fitting TRBD1. The CDR3 sequence is CASSGQGGSYEQYF. CDR3 DNA sequence: TGTGCCAGCAGTGGACAGGGGGGTTCCTACGAGCAGTACTTC. The full variable domain, its missing parts supplied by reference TRBV2 and TRBJ2-7, is EPEVTQTPSHQVTQMGQEVILRCVPISNHLYFYWYRQILGQKVEFLVSFYNNEISEKSEIFDDQFSVERPDGSNFTLKIRSTKLEDSAMYFCASSGQGGSYEQYFGPGTRLTVT.